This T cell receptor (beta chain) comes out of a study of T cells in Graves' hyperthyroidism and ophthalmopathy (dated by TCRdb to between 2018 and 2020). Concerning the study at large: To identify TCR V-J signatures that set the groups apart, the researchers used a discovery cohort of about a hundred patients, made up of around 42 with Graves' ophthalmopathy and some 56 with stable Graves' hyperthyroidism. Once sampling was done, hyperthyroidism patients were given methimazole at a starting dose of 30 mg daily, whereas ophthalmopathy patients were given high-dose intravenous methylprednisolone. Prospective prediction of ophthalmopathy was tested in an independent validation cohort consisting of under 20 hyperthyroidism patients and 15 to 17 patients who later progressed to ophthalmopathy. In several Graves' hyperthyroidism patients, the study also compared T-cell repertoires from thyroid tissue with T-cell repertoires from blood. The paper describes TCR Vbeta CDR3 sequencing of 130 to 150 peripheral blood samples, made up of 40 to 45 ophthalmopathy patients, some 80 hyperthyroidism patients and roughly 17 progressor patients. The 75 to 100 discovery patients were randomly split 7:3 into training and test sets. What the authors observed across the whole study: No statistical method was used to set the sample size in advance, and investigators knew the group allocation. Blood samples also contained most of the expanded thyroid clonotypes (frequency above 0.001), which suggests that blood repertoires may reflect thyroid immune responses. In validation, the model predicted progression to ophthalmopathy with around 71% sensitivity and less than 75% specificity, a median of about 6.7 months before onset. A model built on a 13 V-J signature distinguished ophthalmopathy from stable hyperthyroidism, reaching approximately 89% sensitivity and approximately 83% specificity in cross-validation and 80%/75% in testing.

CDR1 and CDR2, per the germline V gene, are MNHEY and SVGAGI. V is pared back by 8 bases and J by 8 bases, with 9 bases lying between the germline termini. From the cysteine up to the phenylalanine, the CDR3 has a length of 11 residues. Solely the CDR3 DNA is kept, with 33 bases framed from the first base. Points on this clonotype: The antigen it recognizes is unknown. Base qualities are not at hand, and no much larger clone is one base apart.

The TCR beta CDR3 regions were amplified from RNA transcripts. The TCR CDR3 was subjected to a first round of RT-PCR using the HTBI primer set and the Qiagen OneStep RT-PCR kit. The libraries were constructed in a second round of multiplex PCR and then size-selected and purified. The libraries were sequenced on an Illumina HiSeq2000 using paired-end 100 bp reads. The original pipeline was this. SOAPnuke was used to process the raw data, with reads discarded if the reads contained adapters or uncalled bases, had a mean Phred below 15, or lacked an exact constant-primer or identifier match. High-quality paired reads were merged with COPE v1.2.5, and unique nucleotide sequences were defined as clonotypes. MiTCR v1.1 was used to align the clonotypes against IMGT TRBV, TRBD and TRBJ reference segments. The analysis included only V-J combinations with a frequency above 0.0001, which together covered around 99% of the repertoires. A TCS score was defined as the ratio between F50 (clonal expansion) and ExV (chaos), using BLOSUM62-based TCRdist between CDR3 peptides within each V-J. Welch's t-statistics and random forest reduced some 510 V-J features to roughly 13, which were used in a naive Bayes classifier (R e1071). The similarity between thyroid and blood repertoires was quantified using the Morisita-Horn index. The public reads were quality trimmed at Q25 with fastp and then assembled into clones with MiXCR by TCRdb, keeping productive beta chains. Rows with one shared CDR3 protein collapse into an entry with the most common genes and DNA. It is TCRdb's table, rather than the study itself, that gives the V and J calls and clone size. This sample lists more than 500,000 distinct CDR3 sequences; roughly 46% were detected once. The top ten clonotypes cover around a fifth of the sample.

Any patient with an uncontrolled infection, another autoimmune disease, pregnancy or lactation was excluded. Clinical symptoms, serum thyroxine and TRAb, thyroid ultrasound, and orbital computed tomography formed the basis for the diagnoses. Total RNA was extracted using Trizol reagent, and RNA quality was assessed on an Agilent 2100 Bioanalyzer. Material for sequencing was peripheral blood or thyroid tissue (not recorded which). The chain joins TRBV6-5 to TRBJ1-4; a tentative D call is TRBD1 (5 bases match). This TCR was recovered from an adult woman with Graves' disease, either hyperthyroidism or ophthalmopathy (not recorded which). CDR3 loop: CASGAREKLFF. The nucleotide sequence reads TGTGCCAGCGGGGCGCGGGAAAAACTGTTTTTT.